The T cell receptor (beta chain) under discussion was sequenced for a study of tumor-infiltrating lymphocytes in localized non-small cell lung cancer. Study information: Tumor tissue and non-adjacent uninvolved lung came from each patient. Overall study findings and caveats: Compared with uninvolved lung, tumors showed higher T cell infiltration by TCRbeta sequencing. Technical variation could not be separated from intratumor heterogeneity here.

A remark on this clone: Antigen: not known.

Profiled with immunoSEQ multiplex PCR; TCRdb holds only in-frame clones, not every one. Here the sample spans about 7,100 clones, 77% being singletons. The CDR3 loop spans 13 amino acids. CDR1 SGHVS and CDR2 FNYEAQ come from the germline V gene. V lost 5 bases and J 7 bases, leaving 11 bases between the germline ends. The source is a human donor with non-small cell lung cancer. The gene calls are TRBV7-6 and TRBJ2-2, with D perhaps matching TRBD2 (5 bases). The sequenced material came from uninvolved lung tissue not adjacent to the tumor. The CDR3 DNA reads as TGTGCCAGCAGCGGGAGACCGGGCGGGGAGCTGTTTTTT. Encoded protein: CASSGRPGGELFF.